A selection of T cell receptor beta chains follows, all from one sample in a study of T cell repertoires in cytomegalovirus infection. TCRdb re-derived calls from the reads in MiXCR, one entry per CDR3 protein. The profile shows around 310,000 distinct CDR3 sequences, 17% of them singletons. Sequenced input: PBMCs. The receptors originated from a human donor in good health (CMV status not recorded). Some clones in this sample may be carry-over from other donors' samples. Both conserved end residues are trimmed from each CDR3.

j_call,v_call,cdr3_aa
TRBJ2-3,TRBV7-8,ASSFLFLGTADTQY
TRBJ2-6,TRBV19,ASSPRWSSSGANVLT
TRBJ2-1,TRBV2,ASLWQGARNEQF
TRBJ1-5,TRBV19,ASSFYSGRPEPQH
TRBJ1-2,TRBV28,ASSTLPNRQSNYGYT
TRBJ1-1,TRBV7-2,ASSLAPGPMNTEAF
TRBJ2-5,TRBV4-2,ASSQDLGVAETQY
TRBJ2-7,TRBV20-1,SARREGQPVEQY
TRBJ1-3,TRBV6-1,ASRGGQGGLAGNTIY
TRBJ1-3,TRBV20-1,SATDRGQGNTIY
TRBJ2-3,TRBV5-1,ASSFPPGLAGGSSTDTQY
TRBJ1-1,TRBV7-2,ASSSGGGEGAF
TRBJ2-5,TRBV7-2,ASSPEGFGTETQY
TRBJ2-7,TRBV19,ASSTDTRGAYEQY
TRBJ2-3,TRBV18,ASSPRYGTDTQY
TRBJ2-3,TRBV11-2,ASSLSGVAGDQY